The T cell receptor (beta chain) under discussion was sequenced for a study of response to subunit inactivated influenza vaccine. TCRdb used MiXCR to reprocess the RT-PCR reads, holding one entry per CDR3 protein. Among around 850,000 distinct CDR3 sequences listed, under 20% were seen once. CDR3 length: 15 amino acids. Per the germline V gene, CDR1 is MNHNS and CDR2 is SASEGT. With 7 bases clipped from V and 3 bases from J, the junction kept 7 bases outside the gene matches. Whole-study results and caveats: The authors suggested that few new T cells are recruited per seasonal influenza vaccination.

This clonotype has only a few counts. What it binds is unknown. The receptor's source is a man aged 45-65 years who received an inactivated influenza vaccine. Sample: PBMCs from blood, taken about 5 days after vaccination. The genes are TRBV6-1 and TRBJ2-1, with 9 bases fitting TRBD2. The CDR3 sequence: CASTASGISYNEQFF. The CDR3 nucleotides read TGTGCCAGCACCGCTAGCGGGATCAGCTACAATGAGCAGTTCTTC.